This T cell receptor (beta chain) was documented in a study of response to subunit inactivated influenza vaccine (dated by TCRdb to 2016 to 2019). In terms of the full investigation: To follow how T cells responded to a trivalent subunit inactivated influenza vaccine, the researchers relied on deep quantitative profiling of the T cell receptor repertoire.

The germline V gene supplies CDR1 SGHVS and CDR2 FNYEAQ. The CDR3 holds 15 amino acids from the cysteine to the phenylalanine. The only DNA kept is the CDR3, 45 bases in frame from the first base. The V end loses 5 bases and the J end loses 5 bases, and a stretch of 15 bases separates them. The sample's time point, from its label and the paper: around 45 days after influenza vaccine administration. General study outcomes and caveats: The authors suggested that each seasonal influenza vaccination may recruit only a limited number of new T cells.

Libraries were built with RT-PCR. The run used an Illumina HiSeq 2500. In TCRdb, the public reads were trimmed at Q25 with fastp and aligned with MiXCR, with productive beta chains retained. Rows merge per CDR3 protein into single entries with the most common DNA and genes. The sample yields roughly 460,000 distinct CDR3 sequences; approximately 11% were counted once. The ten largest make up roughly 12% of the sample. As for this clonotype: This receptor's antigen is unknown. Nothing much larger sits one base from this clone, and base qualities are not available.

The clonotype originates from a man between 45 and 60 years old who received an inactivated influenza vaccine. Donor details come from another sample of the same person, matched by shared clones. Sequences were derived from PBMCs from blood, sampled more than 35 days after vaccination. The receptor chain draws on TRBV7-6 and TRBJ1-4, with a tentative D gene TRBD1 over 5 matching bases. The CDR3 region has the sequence CASSQGVFTNEKLFF. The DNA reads TGTGCCAGCAGCCAGGGCGTGTTTACCAATGAAAAACTGTTTTTT.